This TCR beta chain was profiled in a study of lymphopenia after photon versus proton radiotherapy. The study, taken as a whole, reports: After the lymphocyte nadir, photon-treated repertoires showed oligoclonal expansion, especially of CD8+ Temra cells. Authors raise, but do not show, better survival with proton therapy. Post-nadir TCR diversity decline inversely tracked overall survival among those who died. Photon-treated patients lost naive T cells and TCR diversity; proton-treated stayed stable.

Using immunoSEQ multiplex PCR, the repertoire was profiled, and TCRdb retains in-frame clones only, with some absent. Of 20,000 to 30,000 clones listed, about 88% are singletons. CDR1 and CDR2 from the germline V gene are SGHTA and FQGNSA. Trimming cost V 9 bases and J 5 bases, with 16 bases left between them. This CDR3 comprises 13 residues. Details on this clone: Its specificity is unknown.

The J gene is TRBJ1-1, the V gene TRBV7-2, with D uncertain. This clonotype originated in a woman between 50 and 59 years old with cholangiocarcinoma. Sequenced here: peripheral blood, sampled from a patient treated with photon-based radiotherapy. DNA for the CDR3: TGTGCCAGTAACTCTGGGAGTGGGACTGAAGCTTTCTTT. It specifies CASNSGSGTEAFF.